These 21 T cell receptor beta chains share one sample of origin, sequenced in a study of PD-1 blockade in mismatch repair-deficient tumors. Profiling relied on immunoSEQ multiplex PCR, and the TCRdb table lists in-frame clones only, not all of them. The table shows tens of thousands of clones, with more than 65% occurring only once. Source: peripheral blood, taken 12 weeks after starting pembrolizumab. The receptors come from an adult with mismatch repair-deficient cancer.

J is TRBJ1-2 and V is TRBV27, with a weak D call TRBD1 (5 bases). Per germline, CDR1 MNHEY and CDR2 SMNVEV (reference sequence). CDR3 length equals 18 residues. Trimming left V 5 bases short and J 1 base short, with 23 bases between. The CDR3 protein is CASSPLLLRGDSNYGYTF. The CDR3 nucleotides are TGTGCCAGCAGTCCCCTACTGCTCCGGGGGGATAGTAACTATGGCTACACCTTC.

The CDR3 nucleotides read TGTGCCTGGAGTGCAGGGGACAATCAGCCCCAGCATTTT. Encoded protein: CAWSAGDNQPQHF. This chain joins TRBV30 and TRBJ1-5; D is perhaps TRBD1 (6 bases). V was pared by 1 base and J by 3 bases, with 7 bases between. This CDR3 spans 13 amino acids. Germline V gives CDR1 GTSNPN, CDR2 SVGIG (reference sequence).

The CDR3 loop is CASSVTGTTNYGYTF. CDR3 DNA sequence: TGTGCCAGCAGCGTGACCGGGACAACTAACTATGGCTACACCTTC. The gene calls are TRBV9 and TRBJ1-2; tentatively, D is TRBD1 (6 bases). This CDR3 has 15 amino acids. Germline CDR1 SGDLS, CDR2 YYNGEE. V was shortened by 2 bases and J by 0 bases, with 11 bases between the two germline ends.

This clone was counted once. The CDR3 is CASSPRTYEQYF. CDR3 coding DNA: TGTGCCAGCAGCCCTAGGACCTACGAGCAGTACTTC. The chain couples TRBV7-3 to TRBJ2-7; D unclear. The CDR3 loop spans 12 amino acids. Germline V gene sequence: CDR1 SGHTA, CDR2 FQGTGA. V shed 5 bases and J shed 2 bases, with 7 bases lying between them.

The rearrangement joins TRBV7-9 to TRBJ2-5; possibly TRBD1 for D (5 bases). The CDR3 consists of 15 residues. V shed 4 bases and J shed 4 bases, with 16 bases lying between them. Germline CDR1 and CDR2: SEHNR and FQNEAQ (reference sequence). The CDR3, as DNA: TGTGCCAGCAGCTGGAGCGTTGGGGCGCGAGAGACCCAGTACTTC. It yields the protein CASSWSVGARETQYF.

This chain uses TRBV6-6 with TRBJ1-1; D perhaps matches TRBD1 (6 bases). V was trimmed by 7 bases and J by 3 bases, leaving 18 bases between them. The germline CDR1 and CDR2 sequences are MNHNY and SVGAGI (reference sequence). This CDR3 is 15 amino acids long. CDR3: CASIGTLEGDTEAFF. The CDR3 coding sequence is TGTGCCAGCATAGGGACCCTCGAGGGGGACACTGAAGCTTTCTTT.

This clone was seen once. V is TRBV7-9 and J is TRBJ1-2; D gene uncertain. This CDR3 has 13 residues. The V gene lost 1 base and the J gene lost 6 bases, with 9 bases spanning the gap. Germline CDR1 and CDR2: SEHNR and FQNEAQ (reference sequence). In nucleotides, the CDR3 is TGTGCCAGCAGCTTAGAGTTGCCTAATGGCTACACCTTC. Protein: CASSLELPNGYTF.

V usage is TRBV29-1 and J usage is TRBJ2-7, with a possible D match to TRBD1 (6 bases). This CDR3 has 13 residues. The V gene's germline CDR1 is SQVTM and CDR2 ANQGSEA. Trimming shortened V by 4 bases and J by 7 bases, and 17 bases separated the two germline ends. CDR3 residues: CSVVQGVLGEQYF. CDR3 sequence (DNA): TGCAGCGTTGTACAGGGCGTTCTGGGGGAGCAGTACTTC.

This clone has only a few counts. The chain links TRBV27 to TRBJ1-5; 12 bases are shared with TRBD1. Germline-derived CDR1 and CDR2 are MNHEY and SMNVEV (reference sequence). The J segment lost 6 bases and the V segment lost 4 bases, leaving 10 bases of the junction unmatched. CDR3 size: 17 residues. CDR3 bases: TGTGCCAGCAGTTCGACCGGGACAGGGGGCGCGGGTCAGCCCCAGCATTTT. Amino acids: CASSSTGTGGAGQPQHF.

Concerning this clone: This clone may be a read error of a much larger clone one base away. V gene TRBV7-2 combines with J gene TRBJ1-2, with D possibly TRBD1 on 5 matching bases. This CDR3 comprises 15 residues. Germline assignment: CDR1 SGHTA and CDR2 FQGNSA. The CDR3 loop reads CANSSTGLSDYGYTF. CDR3 in DNA: TGTGCCAACAGCTCAACAGGACTTAGTGACTATGGCTACACCTTC. The full variable domain, in which reference TRBV7-2 and TRBJ1-2 provide the parts outside the CDR3, is GAGVSQSPSNKVTEKGKDVELRCDPISGHTALYWYRQSLGQGLEFLIYFQGNSAPDKSGLPSDRFSAERTGGSVSTLTIQRTQQEDSAVYLCANSSTGLSDYGYTFGSGTRLTVV.

This clone was seen only once. V is TRBV5-6 and J is TRBJ2-7; D uncertain. The CDR3 is made up of 15 amino acids. Germline CDR1 and CDR2: SGHDT and YYEEEE. V was cut by 2 bases and J by 1 base, with 13 bases left in between. The CDR3 sequence is CASSLGQVRSYEQYF. The CDR3 bases are TGTGCCAGCAGCTTAGGCCAGGTGAGATCCTACGAGCAGTACTTC.

This clone was counted a few times. This sequence joins TRBV11-1 and TRBJ2-1, with 8 bases lining up with TRBD2. The ends lost 2 bases at V and 3 bases at J; junction bases unmatched: 0. Germline V lookup: CDR1 SGHAT, CDR2 FQDESV (reference sequence). CDR3 size: 14 residues. CDR3 sequence reads: CASSLSGSYNEQFF. In nucleotides, the CDR3 is TGTGCCAGCAGCTTAAGCGGGAGCTACAATGAGCAGTTCTTC. Full variable domain (rest looked up from reference TRBV11-1 and TRBJ2-1): EAEVAQSPRYKITEKSQAVAFWCDPISGHATLYWYRQILGQGPELLVQFQDESVVDDSQLPKDRFSAERLKGVDSTLKIQPAELGDSAMYLCASSLSGSYNEQFFGPGTRLTVL.

V gene TRBV2 combines with J gene TRBJ2-1, with 10 nucleotides matching TRBD2. The CDR3 is 17 residues long. After removal of 1 base from V and 6 bases from J, the junction contained 9 bases not matched to a gene. Germline CDR1 reads SNHLY; CDR2 reads FYNNEI. The CDR3 is CASSEERALAGANEQFF. The CDR3 DNA is TGTGCCAGCAGTGAAGAGAGGGCGCTAGCGGGAGCCAATGAGCAGTTCTTC.

This clone has just a few counts. The gene calls are TRBV6-6 and TRBJ2-2; 8 nucleotides match TRBD1. The CDR3 runs to 16 residues. V was pared by 4 bases and J by 5 bases, with 9 bases of the junction left unmatched. Looked up from germline, CDR1 is MNHNY and CDR2 is SVGAGI (reference sequence). DNA of the CDR3: TGTGCCAGCAGTTCCAAAGACAGGGGTCGGACCGGGGAGCTGTTTTTT. Translated, it gives CASSSKDRGRTGELFF.

This chain joins TRBV6-5 and TRBJ1-5; TRBD1 agrees at 8 bases. The V and J ends lost 6 bases and 4 bases, in that order; junction bases with no gene match: 5. This CDR3 region has 14 residues. From germline, CDR1 is MNHEY and CDR2 SVGAGI. The CDR3: CASSGQGVNQPQHF. CDR3 bases: TGTGCCAGCAGCGGACAGGGTGTGAATCAGCCCCAGCATTTT.

This chain joins TRBV19 and TRBJ1-1; D is unresolved. CDR1 and CDR2 (germline): LNHDA, SQIVND (reference sequence). CDR3 length: 11 amino acids. Trimming cost V 10 bases and J 2 bases, with 8 bases left between them. CDR3 region: CATAGNTEAFF. In DNA, the CDR3 is TGTGCCACTGCAGGAAACACTGAAGCTTTCTTT.

This clone occurred a few times. The chain carries TRBV16 and TRBJ2-1; D call uncertain. Germline CDR1 is KGHSY and CDR2 is FQNENV. V was pared by 2 bases and J by 10 bases, with 12 bases between. There are 13 residues in the CDR3. The CDR3 nucleotides read TGTGCCAGCAGCCAAGCGACCCCGGCCGAGCAGTTCTTC. This sequence encodes CASSQATPAEQFF.

J is TRBJ1-1 and V is TRBV13; no firm D call. The CDR3 totals 14 residues. Germline CDR1 reads PRHDT; CDR2 reads FYEKMQ (reference sequence). The V end lost 0 bases, the J end lost 2 bases, and 7 bases lay between the germline ends. CDR3 in amino acids: CASSLGRVNTEAFF. For the CDR3, the DNA is TGTGCCAGCAGCTTAGGCCGGGTTAACACTGAAGCTTTCTTT.

The genes are TRBV7-9 and TRBJ2-1, with 7 bases that match TRBD2. CDR1 and CDR2 from the germline V gene are SEHNR and FQNEAQ (reference sequence). The junction had 4 bases not matched to a gene; V was cut back by 1 base and J by 7 bases. The CDR3 runs to 14 residues. The CDR3 bases are TGTGCCAGCAGCTTAGTACGGGAGGTAAATGAGCAGTTCTTC. This encodes CASSLVREVNEQFF.

V is TRBV5-1 and J is TRBJ2-3; D is undetermined. The V end lost 3 bases, the J end lost 0 bases, and 14 bases lay between the germline ends. CDR3 length equals 16 residues. Germline lookup yields CDR1 SGHRS and CDR2 YFSETQ. The CDR3 nucleotides read TGCGCCAGCAGCTCGGTCTTGGGTGCTAGCACAGATACGCAGTATTTT. This encodes CASSSVLGASTDTQYF.

This clone was seen a single time. The CDR3 DNA reads as TGTGCCAGTAGTATCCGACAGGGCCCCTACAATGAGCAGTTCTTC. Protein product: CASSIRQGPYNEQFF. This sequence joins TRBV19 and TRBJ2-1; TRBD1 matches 7 bases. This CDR3 has 15 amino acids. CDR1 and CDR2 (germline): LNHDA, SQIVND (reference sequence). V was clipped by 3 bases and J by 2 bases; unmatched bases: 4.